Listed here are 2 T cell receptor beta chains from one sample, sequenced in a study of T cell responses to AZD1222 COVID-19 vaccine (dated by TCRdb to the early 2020s). Reading the label with the study, this specimen's time point is: baseline before first vaccination. Library preparation used the immunoSEQ multiplex PCR assay. The immuneACCESS repertoire file appears here via TCRdb, limited to in-frame rearrangements. These files lack a portion of the clones; in checked studies, under half of the deficit traces to unresolved V genes, and the cause of the others is not known. This sample has about 130,000 clones in its table, and 94% of those were observed once. The leading ten clones occupy roughly 7.2% of the sample. The source was peripheral blood, collected on day 0 of AZD1222 vaccination. The origin of the receptors is an adult in good health.

The chain has TRBV10-3 and TRBJ2-7; TRBD2 matches 7 bases. CDR1 is ENHRY, CDR2 SYGVKD, per germline. CDR3 length: 14 amino acids. The V and J ends lost 5 bases and 5 bases, in that order; junction bases with no gene match: 9. Here the CDR3 DNA reads TGTGCCATCAGTCCCCGAGGGGCGGGAGACGAGCAGTACTTC. The encoded protein is CAISPRGAGDEQYF.

This rearrangement joins TRBV6-1 to TRBJ2-5; 12 bases line up with TRBD1. The V gene's germline CDR1 is MNHNS and CDR2 SASEGT. This CDR3 has 15 amino acids. With 3 bases clipped from V and 4 bases from J, the junction kept 3 bases outside the gene matches. DNA for the CDR3: TGTGCCAGCAGTGACCGGGACAGGGGGCGAGAGACCCAGTACTTC. Translated: CASSDRDRGRETQYF.